This T cell receptor (beta chain) was obtained from a study of blood T cell repertoires in COVID-19. Whole-study context: Samples of COVID-19 (acute and convalescent) were obtained from the United States, Italy and Spain. T cells, B-cell-depleted T cells, or PBMCs provided the cDNA or gDNA that served as material.

Trimming stripped 4 bases from V and 4 bases from J, with 20 bases between. Germline CDR1 is SGHNT and CDR2 is YYREEE (reference sequence). This CDR3 comprises 17 residues. How the authors handled the data: Scientists estimated how many nucleated cells there were by amplifying reference gene primers. TCRdb's table, derived via immunoSEQ multiplex PCR, lists solely in-frame clones and lacks some. Clone size and the V and J calls come from that table; the DNA yielded D and trimming. The repertoire consists of around 100,000 clones, with 75% to 90% occurring once and the leading ten covering approximately 1.6%.

The rearrangement uses TRBV5-4 and TRBJ2-2; tentative D call: TRBD2 (6 bases). The specimen was peripheral blood. This TCR was sampled from a man at least 80 years old with acute or convalescent COVID-19. The CDR3 sequence: CASSPAQTGVSTGELFF. The CDR3 DNA follows: TGTGCCAGCAGCCCGGCCCAAACGGGAGTTAGCACCGGGGAGCTGTTTTTT.